This passage covers 16 T cell receptor beta chains from one sample sequenced in a study of blood T cell repertoires in COVID-19. The method was immunoSEQ multiplex PCR; TCRdb's version includes in-frame clones alone and lacks a portion of them. This table has 320,000 or so clones, around nine tenths appearing once. Material: PBMCs or T cells enriched from blood (not recorded which). The receptors shown here come from a young man who had recovered from COVID-19.

The count of this clone is one. The J gene is TRBJ1-5, the V gene TRBV28; D gene unclear. The CDR3 runs 14 residues. Germline CDR1 reads MDHEN; CDR2 reads SYDVKM. The V end was cut by 6 bases, the J end by 9 bases, with 18 bases between. CDR3 nucleotide sequence: TGTGCCAGCAGCCCTAATACGTCCGTGCGGCCCCAGCATTTT. It encodes CASSPNTSVRPQHF.

The chain uses TRBV6-5 and TRBJ2-7, with 7 bases identical to TRBD1. Per germline, CDR1 MNHEY and CDR2 SVGAGI. CDR3 length: 13 residues. With V trimmed by 6 bases and J by 2 bases, 4 bases remained unmatched. CDR3 in amino acids: CASRGTDAYEQYF. The CDR3 DNA reads TGTGCCAGCAGGGGGACAGATGCCTACGAGCAGTACTTC.

This clone was seen once. This chain links TRBV28 with TRBJ1-6; D remains ambiguous. Germline V gene data show CDR1 as MDHEN and CDR2 as SYDVKM. This CDR3 is 14 amino acids long. Trimming removed 4 bases from V and 8 bases from J, with 12 bases in between. CDR3 nucleotides: TGTGCCAGCAGTTCAGACACGTTCCATTCACCCCTCCACTTT. It translates to CASSSDTFHSPLHF.

The chain has TRBV6-2 or TRBV6-3 and TRBJ2-7; D is uncertain. V was shortened by 2 bases and J by 4 bases, with 12 bases between the two germline ends. The CDR3 contains 14 residues. Germline lookup yields CDR1 MNHEY and CDR2 SVGEGT. CDR3 loop: CASSYPLSRYEQYF. CDR3 nucleotides: TGTGCCAGCAGTTACCCTCTCTCCAGATACGAGCAGTACTTC.

The gene calls are TRBV5-1 and TRBJ2-5; D remains ambiguous. Trimming removed 1 base at V and 4 bases at J, with 11 bases between. There are 14 residues in the CDR3. CDR1 is SGHRS, CDR2 YFSETQ, per germline. In nucleotides, the CDR3 is TGCGCCAGCAGCTTGCATTACGTTAGAGAGACCCAGTACTTC. Translation gives CASSLHYVRETQYF.

This chain uses TRBV7-2 with TRBJ2-7; perhaps TRBD2 as D (6 bases). Germline V gene data show CDR1 as SGHTA and CDR2 as FQGNSA. With 0 bases removed from V and 0 bases from J, the gap between germline ends came to 12 bases. The CDR3 contains 16 residues. DNA for the CDR3: TGTGCCAGCAGCTTAGCCGGAGGGCCTTACTCCTACGAGCAGTACTTC. This encodes CASSLAGGPYSYEQYF.

The chain couples TRBV6-6 to TRBJ2-3; no reliable D call. Looked up from germline, CDR1 is MNHNY and CDR2 is SVGAGI (reference sequence). The ends were cut back, 1 base at V and 2 bases at J, with 10 bases in the middle. The length of the CDR3 is 15 residues. DNA of the CDR3: TGTGCCAGCAGTTACTACGGCGGATCCACAGATACGCAGTATTTT. Amino acids: CASSYYGGSTDTQYF.

This clone is a singleton in its sample. The chain joins TRBV29-1 to TRBJ1-1, with a possible D match to TRBD1 (5 bases). Germline loops: CDR1 SQVTM, CDR2 ANQGSEA. CDR3 size: 13 residues. Trimming shortened V by 1 base and J by 7 bases, and 13 bases separated the two germline ends. The DNA of the CDR3 is TGCAGCGTTGAAGTGGAGCGGGGACTTGAAGCTTTCTTT. Amino acid sequence: CSVEVERGLEAFF.

The V gene is TRBV5-1, the J gene TRBJ1-4; D is possibly TRBD1 (5 bases). In germline, CDR1 is SGHRS, CDR2 YFSETQ. The CDR3 runs 14 residues. Trimming removed 1 base from V and 5 bases from J, with 9 bases in between. CDR3 loop: CASSLSSGNEKLFF. CDR3 sequence (DNA): TGCGCCAGCAGCTTGTCTTCAGGGAATGAAAAACTGTTTTTT.

The chain couples TRBV6-5 to TRBJ1-2; D possibly corresponds to TRBD1 (5 bases). Germline V gives CDR1 MNHEY, CDR2 SVGAGI. The CDR3 is 14 amino acids. Trimming took 2 bases from V and 6 from J, leaving 13 bases between them. CDR3 region: CASSYALTGNGYTF. CDR3 DNA sequence: TGTGCCAGCAGTTACGCATTAACAGGAAATGGCTACACCTTC.

This chain uses TRBV10-3 with TRBJ1-4, with D perhaps matching TRBD1 (5 bases). Germline CDR1 and CDR2: ENHRY and SYGVKD. V lost 2 bases, J lost 6 bases, and 10 bases lay in between. This CDR3 region has 14 residues. The CDR3 is CAISERGSDEKLFF. In nucleotides, the CDR3 is TGTGCCATCAGTGAGAGGGGTTCGGATGAAAAACTGTTTTTT.

This clone was recorded only once. The chain combines TRBV5-1 with TRBJ2-1; maybe TRBD2 (5 bases). This CDR3 comprises 15 residues. The V gene's germline CDR1 is SGHRS and CDR2 YFSETQ. Trimming took 0 bases from V and 6 from J, leaving 13 bases between them. CDR3 nucleotides: TGCGCCAGCAGCTTGGCACTAGTTGTGGGCAATGAGCAGTTCTTC. Translating gives CASSLALVVGNEQFF.

The CDR3 DNA reads TGTGCCAGCAGCCAAGGGGGGACAGGGGGCCCTCAATACCAAGAGACCCAGTACTTC. As protein: CASSQGGTGGPQYQETQYF. V usage is TRBV3-1 (or the pseudogene TRBV3-2) and J usage is TRBJ2-5, with TRBD1 matching 12 bases. CDR1 is LGHDT, CDR2 YNNKEL, per germline (reference sequence). The J segment lost 0 bases and the V segment lost 1 base, leaving 9 bases of the junction unmatched. This CDR3 has 19 residues.

J is TRBJ2-7 and V is TRBV6-5, with D possibly TRBD1 on 6 matching bases. The V end lost 6 bases, the J end lost 7 bases, and 19 bases lay between the germline ends. The CDR3 totals 14 residues. Germline V CDR1 and CDR2: MNHEY, SVGAGI. The CDR3 DNA sequence: TGTGCCAGCAGCCAACTCCAGGGGTTGGGGGAGCAGTACTTC. This encodes CASSQLQGLGEQYF.

This clone has more than one count but fewer than ten. V and J are TRBV6-4 and TRBJ1-5, with D hard to call. CDR1 is MRHNA and CDR2 is SNTAGT in the germline V gene. The V and J ends lost 1 base and 5 bases respectively, with 21 bases between them. The CDR3 contains 18 residues. CDR3 amino acids: CASSDFTLNETGDQPQHF. The DNA of the CDR3 is TGTGCCAGCAGTGACTTCACCCTGAACGAAACGGGAGATCAGCCCCAGCATTTT.

This chain connects TRBV5-1 to TRBJ2-1, with D uncertain. This CDR3 comprises 13 residues. Germline V CDR1 and CDR2: SGHRS, YFSETQ. With 1 base removed from V and 5 bases from J, the gap between germline ends came to 7 bases. CDR3 DNA: TGCGCCAGCAGCTTGTCTTCCCACAATGAGCAGTTCTTC. Translated, it gives CASSLSSHNEQFF.